In its sample, the clone carrying this T cell receptor beta chain was seen once. Its antigen is not identified. The germline V gene has CDR1 SNHLY and CDR2 FYNNEI. The CDR3 totals 16 residues. J lost 1 base, V lost 5 bases, and 7 bases had no gene match. It was with 60 Vbeta and 13 Jbeta primers that the PCR ran. The data were produced by immunoSEQ multiplex PCR, yet TCRdb's version contains in-frame clones alone and is incomplete. This sample has 130,000 or so clones, with approximately 80% found just once. The sample comes from a study of cytomegalovirus exposure and HLA in healthy donors. Study-level information: Earlier work reported roughly 120 million unique TCR beta sequences from about 170 million T cells.

Findings and limits, study-wide: A missense variant in DCLRE1C was later tied to TCR beta V- and J-gene trimming. Earlier analysis looked at TCR beta V segments, and most were productive about 87% or about 30% of the time. Overall, around 160 TCR beta chains were annotated as cytomegalovirus-associated.

V gene TRBV2 combines with J gene TRBJ2-3; 9 bases fit TRBD2. The receptor was derived from a woman between 40 and 50 years old in good health and CMV-seronegative. The source material was PBMCs. The CDR3: CASSFSGGSRTDTQYF. The CDR3 DNA sequence: TGTGCCAGCAGTTTTAGCGGGGGAAGTCGCACAGATACGCAGTATTTT. The full variable domain, its missing parts supplied by reference TRBV2 and TRBJ2-3, is EPEVTQTPSHQVTQMGQEVILRCVPISNHLYFYWYRQILGQKVEFLVSFYNNEISEKSEIFDDQFSVERPDGSNFTLKIRSTKLEDSAMYFCASSFSGGSRTDTQYFGPGTRLTVL.